This TCR beta chain was sequenced in a study of beta chain features in type 1 diabetes. The germline CDR1 and CDR2 sequences are MNHEY and SVGAGI. The length of the CDR3 is 16 residues. Trimming cost V 0 bases and J 6 bases, with 16 bases left between them. The entirety of the isolated RNA underwent reverse transcription, so expressed TCRB transcripts were sequenced. TCRdb's copy holds only in-frame clones and misses some; the assay was immunoSEQ multiplex PCR. The sample lists 150,000 to 190,000 clones; 8.1% were seen once. The rearrangement joins TRBV6-5 to TRBJ2-3, with D perhaps matching TRBD1 (5 bases). Sample: central memory CD4+ T cells from blood. This receptor was obtained from a young man in good health. Here the CDR3 DNA reads TGTGCCAGCAGTTACTCGACTGGGGCCTTGGCCGATACGCAGTATTTT. This gives the protein CASSYSTGALADTQYF.